The next 21 T cell receptor beta chains were all read from a single sample in a study of shared clonotypes between healthy human individuals. Clones were sequenced by immunoSEQ multiplex PCR, and TCRdb holds only the in-frame ones, with some missing. The sample has 950,000 to 1,300,000 clones; about 77% are singletons. What was sequenced was memory CD4+ T cells sorted from blood. Subset indicated: CD45RA-negative fraction. The source is a man between 18 and 29 years old in good health.

The V and J genes are TRBV13 and TRBJ2-3, with a tentative D call TRBD2 (6 bases). V was cut by 6 bases and J by 0 bases, with 13 bases left in between. CDR3 length: 15 residues. CDR1 and CDR2 (germline): PRHDT, FYEKMQ (reference sequence). The CDR3 nucleotides are TGTGCCAGCAGTGGCGGGATAACTAGCACAGATACGCAGTATTTT. Protein product: CASSGGITSTDTQYF.

The chain recombines TRBV7-8 with TRBJ2-7, with D possibly called TRBD1 or TRBD2 (5 bases each). This CDR3 spans 12 amino acids. The germline V gene has CDR1 SGHVS and CDR2 FQNEAQ. V lost 5 bases, J lost 5 bases, and 10 bases lay in between. CDR3 region: CASSTWGNEQYF. The CDR3 bases are TGTGCCAGCAGCACTTGGGGGAACGAGCAGTACTTC.

The V gene is TRBV11-2, the J gene TRBJ1-1; D gene uncertain. The CDR3 runs to 13 residues. V was cut by 9 bases and J by 7 bases, with 18 bases left in between. The germline gives CDR1 SGHAT, CDR2 FQNNGV. CDR3 loop: CARALQPPNEAFF. The CDR3 bases are TGTGCCAGGGCCCTTCAGCCCCCTAATGAAGCTTTCTTT.

The sample holds a few counts of this clone. The rearrangement links TRBV7-9 to TRBJ2-2; perhaps TRBD2 as D (5 bases). The CDR3 has 16 residues. V was cut by 7 bases and J by 3 bases, with 18 bases left in between. Germline loops: CDR1 SEHNR, CDR2 FQNEAQ (reference sequence). The CDR3 DNA is TGTGCCAGCAACCCTTCCTGGACTGCCCACACCGGGGAGCTGTTTTTT. Residues: CASNPSWTAHTGELFF.

The V call is TRBV6-1, the J call TRBJ1-1; a weak D match, TRBD1 (5 bases). Germline V gene sequence: CDR1 MNHNS, CDR2 SASEGT. This CDR3 has 11 amino acids. Trimming shortened V by 6 bases and J by 10 bases, and 12 bases separated the two germline ends. This chain's CDR3 is CASREGLGAFF. CDR3 coding DNA: TGTGCCAGCAGGGAGGGACTCGGAGCTTTCTTT.

As for this clone: This CDR3 is also generated by other DNA sequences in the sample. The gene calls are TRBV5-1 and TRBJ2-5; tentatively, D is TRBD1 (6 bases). Germline V CDR1 and CDR2: SGHRS, YFSETQ. V lost 0 bases and J 1 base, leaving 13 bases between the germline ends. The CDR3 is made up of 16 amino acids. The DNA for the CDR3 is TGCGCCAGCAGCTTGGGAGCGCAGGGGCCCCAAGAGACCCAGTACTTC. Amino acids: CASSLGAQGPQETQYF.

The genes are TRBV30 and TRBJ2-7, with D perhaps assigned TRBD1 or TRBD2 (5 bases each). Per the germline V gene, CDR1 is GTSNPN and CDR2 is SVGIG (reference sequence). This CDR3 is built from 14 residues. Trimming took 0 bases from V and 4 from J, leaving 13 bases between them. CDR3 residues: CAWSVLDKRYEQYF. The CDR3 bases are TGTGCCTGGAGTGTACTGGACAAGCGGTACGAGCAGTACTTC.

The chain recombines TRBV11-2 with TRBJ2-7; D is perhaps TRBD1 or TRBD2 (5 bases each). CDR1 is SGHAT and CDR2 is FQNNGV in the germline V gene. CDR3 size: 15 residues. Trimming removed 4 bases from V and 2 bases from J, with 15 bases in between. CDR3 in DNA: TGTGCCAGCAGCTCACTGAAACTAGGGGCCTACGAGCAGTACTTC. Its protein product is CASSSLKLGAYEQYF.

V is TRBV11-2 and J is TRBJ2-7; D uncertain. Trimming took 1 base from V and 0 from J, leaving 10 bases between them. Germline CDR1 SGHAT, CDR2 FQNNGV. The CDR3 sequence is 15 residues long. The CDR3 region is CASSLGLTTSYEQYF. In nucleotides, the CDR3 is TGTGCCAGCAGCTTAGGTCTGACGACCTCCTACGAGCAGTACTTC.

The chain has TRBV11-2 and TRBJ2-3, with 8 positions matching TRBD2. Unmatched junction bases numbered 0, after V lost 0 bases and J lost 1 base. Per the germline V gene, CDR1 is SGHAT and CDR2 is FQNNGV. This CDR3 has 15 residues. The CDR3 DNA sequence: TGTGCCAGCAGCTTAGAGGGACTAGGCACAGATACGCAGTATTTT. This gives the protein CASSLEGLGTDTQYF.

In DNA, the CDR3 is TGTGCCAGCAGCTTAGCAGGGCTCAAGTACCAAGAGACCCAGTACTTC. It encodes CASSLAGLKYQETQYF. This chain joins TRBV7-2 and TRBJ2-5; D uncertain. V was clipped by 0 bases and J by 0 bases, with 11 bases between them. The CDR3 is 16 residues long. The germline gives CDR1 SGHTA, CDR2 FQGNSA.

This chain links TRBV2 with TRBJ2-7, with 9 bases lining up with TRBD1. V was pared by 10 bases and J by 1 base, with 5 bases of the junction left unmatched. Germline V CDR1 and CDR2: SNHLY, FYNNEI. The CDR3 sequence is 13 residues long. Here the CDR3 reads CANAGQGSYEQYF. The DNA for the CDR3 is TGTGCCAACGCGGGACAGGGATCCTACGAGCAGTACTTC.

The gene calls are TRBV5-1 and TRBJ1-3; D not resolved. The CDR3 totals 14 residues. Germline V gene lookup returns CDR1 SGHRS and CDR2 YFSETQ. Trimming pared 4 bases from V and 3 bases from J, leaving 11 bases between. CDR3 sequence reads: CASSLDMVGNTIYF. The CDR3 nucleotides read TGCGCCAGCAGCCTTGACATGGTTGGAAACACCATATATTTT.

The gene calls are TRBV5-4 and TRBJ2-3; the D gene is possibly TRBD2 (7 bases). The germline V and J ends were trimmed by 6 bases and 2 bases, with 19 bases remaining between them. Per the germline V gene, CDR1 is SGHNT and CDR2 is YYREEE (reference sequence). This CDR3 spans 16 amino acids. The CDR3 DNA reads as TGTGCCAGCACCAGGGGCGGGAGTGATGTCACAGATACGCAGTATTTT. This gives the protein CASTRGGSDVTDTQYF.

The CDR3 loop reads CASSPFSSGRSTDTQYF. CDR3 bases: TGTGCCAGCTCACCCTTCTCTAGCGGGAGAAGCACAGATACGCAGTATTTT. This chain connects TRBV18 to TRBJ2-3; 10 bases match TRBD2. Per germline, CDR1 KGHSH and CDR2 LQKENI. The V and J ends lost 3 bases and 0 bases, in that order; junction bases with no gene match: 6. The CDR3 runs to 17 residues.

A word on this clone: Other DNA sequences within the sample encode an identical CDR3. V is TRBV7-2 and J is TRBJ2-3, with D unclear. This CDR3 has 12 amino acids. Trimming cost V 6 bases and J 3 bases, with 7 bases left between them. The germline CDR1 and CDR2 sequences are SGHTA and FQGNSA. CDR3 DNA: TGTGCCAGCAGTTCTTATACAGATACGCAGTATTTT. Translated, it gives CASSSYTDTQYF.

The V gene is TRBV18, the J gene TRBJ2-7; D not certain. Per the germline V gene, CDR1 is KGHSH and CDR2 is LQKENI. V was cut by 0 bases and J by 6 bases, with 6 bases left in between. The CDR3 extends over 12 amino acids. CDR3 protein: CASSPPTPEQYF. CDR3 bases: TGTGCCAGCTCACCACCTACTCCCGAGCAGTACTTC.

Points on this clone: Other nucleotide sequences in the sample specify the same CDR3. V usage is TRBV4-1 and J usage is TRBJ1-5, with D unclear. V lost 1 base, J lost 1 base, and 5 bases lay in between. The CDR3 spans 14 residues. Germline CDR1 MGHRA, CDR2 YSYEKL. In DNA, the CDR3 is TGCGCCAGCAGCCAAGCCGGAAGCAATCAGCCCCAGCATTTT. Protein sequence: CASSQAGSNQPQHF.

This sequence joins TRBV28 and TRBJ1-5; possibly TRBD1 for D (5 bases). Deletions cut 6 bases from V and 6 bases from J, with 24 bases between. Germline V lookup: CDR1 MDHEN, CDR2 SYDVKM. There are 17 residues in the CDR3. For the CDR3, the DNA is TGTGCCAGCAGCCAAGCCGGTCTAGGACAAGGACGTCAGCCCCAGCATTTT. Amino acids: CASSQAGLGQGRQPQHF.

The chain carries TRBV5-4 and TRBJ1-2, with unresolved D. V dropped 4 bases and J dropped 4 bases, with 14 bases sitting between them. Germline V gene lookup returns CDR1 SGHNT and CDR2 YYREEE (reference sequence). CDR3 length: 14 amino acids. The CDR3 coding sequence is TGTGCCAGCAGCCTCCTAAACGGACCCTATGGCTACACCTTC. Translating gives CASSLLNGPYGYTF.

There are a few counts of this clone. The CDR3 protein is CASSLNRAMGTEAFF. In DNA form, the CDR3 reads TGTGCCAGCAGCTTAAACAGGGCAATGGGCACTGAAGCTTTCTTT. The chain uses TRBV7-3 and TRBJ1-1; maybe TRBD1 (6 bases). CDR1 and CDR2 from the germline V gene are SGHTA and FQGTGA. This CDR3 has 15 residues. The ends were cut back, 1 base at V and 4 bases at J, with 13 bases in the middle. Filled out from reference TRBV7-3 and TRBJ1-1, the complete variable domain reads GAGVSQTPSNKVTEKGKYVELRCDPISGHTALYWYRQSLGQGPEFLIYFQGTGAADDSGLPNDRFFAVRPEGSVSTLKIQRTERGDSAVYLCASSLNRAMGTEAFFGQGTRLTVV.